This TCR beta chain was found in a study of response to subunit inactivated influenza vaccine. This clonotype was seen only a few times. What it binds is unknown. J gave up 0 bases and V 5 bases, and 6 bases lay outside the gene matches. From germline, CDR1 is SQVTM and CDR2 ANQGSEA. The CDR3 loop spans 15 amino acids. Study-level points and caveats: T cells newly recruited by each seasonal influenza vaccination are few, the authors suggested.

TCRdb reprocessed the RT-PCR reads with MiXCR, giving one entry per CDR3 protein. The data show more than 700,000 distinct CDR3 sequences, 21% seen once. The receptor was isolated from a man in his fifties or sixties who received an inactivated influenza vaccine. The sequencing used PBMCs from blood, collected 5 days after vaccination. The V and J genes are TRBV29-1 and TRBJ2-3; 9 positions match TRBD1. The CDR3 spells CSVLGGQGSTDTQYF. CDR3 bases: TGCAGCGTTTTGGGGGGACAGGGAAGCACAGATACGCAGTATTTT.